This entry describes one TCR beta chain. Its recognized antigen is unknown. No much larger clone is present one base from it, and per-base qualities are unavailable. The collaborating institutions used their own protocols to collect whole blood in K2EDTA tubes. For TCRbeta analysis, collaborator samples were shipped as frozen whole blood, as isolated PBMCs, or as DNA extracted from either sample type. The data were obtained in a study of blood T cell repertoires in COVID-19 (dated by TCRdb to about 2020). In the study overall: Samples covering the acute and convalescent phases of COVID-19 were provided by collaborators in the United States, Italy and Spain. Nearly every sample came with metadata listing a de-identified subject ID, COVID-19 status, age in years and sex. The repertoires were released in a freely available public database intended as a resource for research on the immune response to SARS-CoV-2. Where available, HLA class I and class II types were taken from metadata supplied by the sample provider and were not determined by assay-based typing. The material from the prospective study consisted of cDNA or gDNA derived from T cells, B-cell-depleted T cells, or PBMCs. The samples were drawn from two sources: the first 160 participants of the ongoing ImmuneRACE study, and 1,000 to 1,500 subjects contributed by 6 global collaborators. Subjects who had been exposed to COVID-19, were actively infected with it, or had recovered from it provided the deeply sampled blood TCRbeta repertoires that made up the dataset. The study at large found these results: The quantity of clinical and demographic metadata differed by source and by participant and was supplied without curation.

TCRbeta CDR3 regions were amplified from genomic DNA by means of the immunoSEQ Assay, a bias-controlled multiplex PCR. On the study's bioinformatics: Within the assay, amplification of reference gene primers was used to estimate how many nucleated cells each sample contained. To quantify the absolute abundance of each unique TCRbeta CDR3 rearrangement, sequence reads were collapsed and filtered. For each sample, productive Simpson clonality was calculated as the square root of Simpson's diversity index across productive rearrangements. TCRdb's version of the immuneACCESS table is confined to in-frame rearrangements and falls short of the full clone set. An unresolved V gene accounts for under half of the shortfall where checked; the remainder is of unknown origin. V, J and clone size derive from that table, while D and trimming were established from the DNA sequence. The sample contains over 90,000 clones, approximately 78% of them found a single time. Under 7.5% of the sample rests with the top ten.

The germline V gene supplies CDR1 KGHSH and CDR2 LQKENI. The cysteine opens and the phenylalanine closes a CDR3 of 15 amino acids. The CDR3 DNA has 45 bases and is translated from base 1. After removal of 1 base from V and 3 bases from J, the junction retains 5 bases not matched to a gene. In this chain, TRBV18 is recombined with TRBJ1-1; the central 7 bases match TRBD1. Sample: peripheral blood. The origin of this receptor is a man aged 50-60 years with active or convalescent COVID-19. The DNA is TGTGCCAGCTCACCACAGATCCAGGGGGACACTGAAGCTTTCTTT. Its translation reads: CASSPQIQGDTEAFF. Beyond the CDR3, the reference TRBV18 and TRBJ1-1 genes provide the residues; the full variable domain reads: NAGVMQNPRHLVRRRGQEARLRCSPMKGHSHVYWYRQLPEEGLKFMVYLQKENIIDESGMPKERFSAEFPKEGPSILRIQQVVRGDSAAYFCASSPQIQGDTEAFFGQGTRLTVV.